A selection of T cell receptor beta chains follows, all from one sample in a study of control samples from healthy donors and cancer patients. Assay: immunoSEQ multiplex PCR; the TCRdb copy retains only in-frame clones and omits some. Of 90,000 to 150,000 clones in the sample, around 89% were seen once. Sequenced input: blood. Source of these receptors: a man aged 35 to 55 in good health. CDR3s include the opening cysteine and the closing phenylalanine or tryptophan. A D gene is named only where the DNA matches it firmly. A clone size is listed for some rows: how often the clone was seen (once, few, many), or a class if it is expanded.

abundance: medium-sized; v_gene: TRBV29-1; d_gene: -; j_gene: TRBJ1-2; len: 15; CDR3aa: CSVAILRGTNYGYTF; CDR3nt: TGCAGCGTCGCCATTCTCAGAGGGACTAACTATGGCTACACCTTC
abundance: -; v_gene: TRBV9; d_gene: -; j_gene: TRBJ1-2; len: 14; CDR3aa: CASSVMGEHYGYTF; CDR3nt: TGTGCCAGCAGCGTTATGGGGGAACACTATGGCTACACCTTC
abundance: -; v_gene: TRBV15; d_gene: -; j_gene: TRBJ1-5; len: 15; CDR3aa: CATSRDDTQNQPQHF; CDR3nt: TGTGCCACCAGCAGAGATGACACCCAGAATCAGCCCCAGCATTTT
abundance: -; v_gene: TRBV2; d_gene: -; j_gene: TRBJ1-2; len: 13; CDR3aa: CASSADLFYGYTF; CDR3nt: TGTGCCAGCAGTGCGGACCTTTTCTATGGCTACACCTTC
abundance: -; v_gene: TRBV5-6; d_gene: -; j_gene: TRBJ1-1; len: 14; CDR3aa: CASSLARSYTEAFF; CDR3nt: TGTGCCAGCAGCTTGGCCAGGTCTTACACTGAAGCTTTCTTT
abundance: -; v_gene: TRBV28; d_gene: -; j_gene: TRBJ1-5; len: 10; CDR3aa: CASGLQPQHF; CDR3nt: TGTGCCAGCGGCCTTCAGCCCCAGCATTTT
abundance: -; v_gene: TRBV5-1; d_gene: -; j_gene: TRBJ1-2; len: 13; CDR3aa: CASSSPRARGYTF; CDR3nt: TGCGCCAGCAGCTCACCACGGGCCCGGGGCTACACCTTC
abundance: once; v_gene: TRBV6-5; d_gene: -; j_gene: TRBJ1-1; len: 15; CDR3aa: CASRYDPTVNTEAFF; CDR3nt: TGTGCCAGCAGGTACGACCCGACAGTAAACACTGAAGCTTTCTTT
abundance: -; v_gene: TRBV18; d_gene: -; j_gene: TRBJ2-1; len: 12; CDR3aa: CASSPRREQQFF; CDR3nt: TGTGCCAGCTCACCACGCAGAGAGCAGCAGTTCTTC
abundance: -; v_gene: TRBV9; d_gene: -; j_gene: TRBJ1-1; len: 15; CDR3aa: CASSPNLYRNTEAFF; CDR3nt: TGTGCCAGCAGCCCCAACCTCTACAGGAACACTGAAGCTTTCTTT
abundance: once; v_gene: TRBV5-6; d_gene: TRBD1; j_gene: TRBJ2-1; len: 17; CDR3aa: CASTSDRGRLAHNEQFF; CDR3nt: TGTGCCAGCACCTCGGACAGGGGAAGACTAGCACACAATGAGCAGTTCTTC
abundance: -; v_gene: TRBV5-4; d_gene: -; j_gene: TRBJ2-2; len: 16; CDR3aa: CASSLVGGPNTGELFF; CDR3nt: TGTGCCAGCAGCTTGGTGGGGGGGCCGAACACCGGGGAGCTGTTTTTT
abundance: -; v_gene: TRBV4-1; d_gene: TRBD1; j_gene: TRBJ2-3; len: 16; CDR3aa: CASSQVPGTGADTQYF; CDR3nt: TGCGCCAGCAGCCAGGTCCCCGGGACAGGGGCAGATACGCAGTATTTT
abundance: -; v_gene: TRBV6-6; d_gene: -; j_gene: TRBJ1-5; len: 14; CDR3aa: CASSYSQGMWPQHF; CDR3nt: TGTGCCAGCAGTTACTCACAGGGTATGTGGCCCCAGCATTTT
abundance: -; v_gene: TRBV2; d_gene: -; j_gene: TRBJ2-1; len: 12; CDR3aa: CASNKEYNEQFF; CDR3nt: TGTGCCAGCAACAAAGAGTACAATGAGCAGTTCTTC
abundance: -; v_gene: TRBV12-3/TRBV12-4; d_gene: -; j_gene: TRBJ1-2; len: 13; CDR3aa: CANHEQDGVGYTF; CDR3nt: TGTGCCAACCACGAACAGGACGGGGTTGGCTACACCTTC
abundance: once; v_gene: TRBV5-1; d_gene: -; j_gene: TRBJ2-7; len: 16; CDR3aa: CASSLVLNNRIYEQYF; CDR3nt: TGCGCCAGCAGCTTGGTTTTAAACAATCGCATCTACGAGCAGTACTTC
abundance: -; v_gene: TRBV9; d_gene: -; j_gene: TRBJ2-1; len: 15; CDR3aa: CASSVGTTSYNEQFF; CDR3nt: TGTGCCAGCAGCGTCGGGACGACCTCCTACAATGAGCAGTTCTTC
abundance: few; v_gene: TRBV6-5; d_gene: TRBD1; j_gene: TRBJ1-1; len: 11; CDR3aa: CASSRDREAFF; CDR3nt: TGTGCCAGCAGCAGGGACAGGGAAGCTTTCTTT
abundance: -; v_gene: TRBV30; d_gene: -; j_gene: TRBJ1-2; len: 10; CDR3aa: CAWSDPGYTF; CDR3nt: TGTGCCTGGAGTGACCCGGGCTACACCTTC
abundance: -; v_gene: TRBV9; d_gene: -; j_gene: TRBJ1-4; len: 17; CDR3aa: CASSGKDSQSTNEKLFF; CDR3nt: TGTGCCAGCAGCGGGAAGGACAGTCAGTCAACTAATGAAAAACTGTTTTTT
abundance: -; v_gene: TRBV27; d_gene: TRBD1; j_gene: TRBJ2-3; len: 15; CDR3aa: CASSLTQGPTDTQYF; CDR3nt: TGTGCCAGCAGTCTCACACAGGGGCCTACAGATACGCAGTATTTT
abundance: -; v_gene: TRBV4-1; d_gene: TRBD2; j_gene: TRBJ2-7; len: 14; CDR3aa: CASSHRTGGDEQYF; CDR3nt: TGCGCCAGCAGCCACCGCACGGGGGGAGACGAGCAGTACTTC
abundance: once; v_gene: TRBV6-2/TRBV6-3; d_gene: TRBD2; j_gene: TRBJ2-1; len: 16; CDR3aa: CASSYPRGGLSNEQFF; CDR3nt: TGTGCCAGCAGTTACCCGCGGGGGGGCCTGTCAAATGAGCAGTTCTTC
abundance: -; v_gene: TRBV4-2; d_gene: TRBD1; j_gene: TRBJ1-6; len: 15; CDR3aa: CASSIRDRDNSPLHF; CDR3nt: TGTGCCAGCAGCATCCGGGACAGAGATAATTCACCCCTCCACTTT
abundance: once; v_gene: TRBV9; d_gene: TRBD2; j_gene: TRBJ2-7; len: 15; CDR3aa: CASSVTGTSGYEQYF; CDR3nt: TGTGCCAGCAGCGTAACCGGGACTAGCGGCTACGAGCAGTACTTC
abundance: once; v_gene: TRBV12-5; d_gene: TRBD1; j_gene: TRBJ1-1; len: 14; CDR3aa: CASGFPQTGIEAFF; CDR3nt: TGTGCTAGTGGTTTTCCCCAGACAGGGATTGAAGCTTTCTTT
abundance: -; v_gene: TRBV5-1; d_gene: -; j_gene: TRBJ1-6; len: 15; CDR3aa: CASSIMGQYNSPLHF; CDR3nt: TGCGCCAGCAGCATCATGGGACAATATAATTCACCCCTCCACTTT
abundance: -; v_gene: TRBV24-1; d_gene: TRBD1; j_gene: TRBJ1-2; len: 14; CDR3aa: CATSDPGQAYGYTF; CDR3nt: TGTGCCACCAGTGATCCGGGACAGGCCTATGGCTACACCTTC
abundance: few; v_gene: TRBV6-5; d_gene: TRBD2; j_gene: TRBJ2-3; len: 14; CDR3aa: CASRDERGGDTQYF; CDR3nt: TGTGCCAGCAGAGACGAGCGGGGGGGAGATACGCAGTATTTT
abundance: -; v_gene: TRBV4-1; d_gene: TRBD1; j_gene: TRBJ2-7; len: 19; CDR3aa: CASSQDFGQVLGSSYEQYF; CDR3nt: TGCGCCAGCAGCCAAGATTTCGGACAGGTCCTTGGGAGCTCCTACGAGCAGTACTTC
abundance: -; v_gene: TRBV5-1; d_gene: TRBD1; j_gene: TRBJ2-3; len: 15; CDR3aa: CASSPGQGPTDTQYF; CDR3nt: TGCGCCAGCAGCCCCGGACAGGGCCCCACAGATACGCAGTATTTT
abundance: -; v_gene: TRBV12-3/TRBV12-4; d_gene: -; j_gene: TRBJ2-3; len: 11; CDR3aa: CATNGGDTQYF; CDR3nt: TGTGCCACCAACGGGGGAGATACGCAGTATTTT
abundance: -; v_gene: TRBV5-6; d_gene: -; j_gene: TRBJ2-1; len: 11; CDR3aa: CASSLAREQFF; CDR3nt: TGTGCCAGCAGCCTGGCGCGGGAGCAGTTCTTC
abundance: -; v_gene: TRBV24-1; d_gene: -; j_gene: TRBJ1-1; len: 14; CDR3aa: CATSDGSGVVEAFF; CDR3nt: TGTGCCACCAGTGATGGAAGCGGGGTTGTTGAAGCTTTCTTT
abundance: -; v_gene: TRBV7-9; d_gene: TRBD1; j_gene: TRBJ2-7; len: 16; CDR3aa: CASSSTGTGYTYEQYF; CDR3nt: TGTGCCAGCAGCTCGACCGGGACAGGGTACACCTACGAGCAGTACTTC
abundance: -; v_gene: TRBV9; d_gene: -; j_gene: TRBJ1-5; len: 14; CDR3aa: CASSAGTINQPQHF; CDR3nt: TGTGCCAGCAGCGCAGGGACGATTAATCAGCCCCAGCATTTT
abundance: -; v_gene: TRBV6-6; d_gene: -; j_gene: TRBJ1-1; len: 11; CDR3aa: CASILTGEAFF; CDR3nt: TGTGCCAGCATCCTGACCGGTGAAGCTTTCTTT
abundance: -; v_gene: TRBV24-1; d_gene: -; j_gene: TRBJ2-1; len: 16; CDR3aa: CATSLHTGSSYNEQFF; CDR3nt: TGTGCCACCAGCCTACATACAGGGAGCTCCTACAATGAGCAGTTCTTC
abundance: -; v_gene: TRBV2; d_gene: -; j_gene: TRBJ2-1; len: 15; CDR3aa: CASKPSGPLVNEQFF; CDR3nt: TGTGCCAGCAAGCCGAGCGGCCCCCTGGTCAATGAGCAGTTCTTC
abundance: -; v_gene: TRBV2; d_gene: TRBD2; j_gene: TRBJ2-1; len: 15; CDR3aa: CASTQLAGELNEQFF; CDR3nt: TGTGCCAGCACACAACTAGCGGGGGAGTTGAATGAGCAGTTCTTC
abundance: -; v_gene: TRBV19; d_gene: -; j_gene: TRBJ1-2; len: 12; CDR3aa: CAGGGGAEGYTF; CDR3nt: TGTGCCGGCGGGGGGGGCGCGGAAGGCTACACCTTC
abundance: -; v_gene: TRBV6-5; d_gene: TRBD1; j_gene: TRBJ2-7; len: 14; CDR3aa: CASSSGGTGVEQYF; CDR3nt: TGTGCCAGCAGTTCAGGGGGGACAGGGGTCGAGCAGTACTTC
abundance: -; v_gene: TRBV21-1; d_gene: -; j_gene: TRBJ2-3; len: 15; CDR3aa: CASSNSRGGTDTQYF; CDR3nt: TGTGCCAGCAGCAACTCACGGGGGGGCACAGATACGCAGTATTTT
abundance: -; v_gene: TRBV30; d_gene: -; j_gene: TRBJ1-1; len: 12; CDR3aa: CAWGPMNTEAFF; CDR3nt: TGTGCCTGGGGACCGATGAACACTGAAGCTTTCTTT